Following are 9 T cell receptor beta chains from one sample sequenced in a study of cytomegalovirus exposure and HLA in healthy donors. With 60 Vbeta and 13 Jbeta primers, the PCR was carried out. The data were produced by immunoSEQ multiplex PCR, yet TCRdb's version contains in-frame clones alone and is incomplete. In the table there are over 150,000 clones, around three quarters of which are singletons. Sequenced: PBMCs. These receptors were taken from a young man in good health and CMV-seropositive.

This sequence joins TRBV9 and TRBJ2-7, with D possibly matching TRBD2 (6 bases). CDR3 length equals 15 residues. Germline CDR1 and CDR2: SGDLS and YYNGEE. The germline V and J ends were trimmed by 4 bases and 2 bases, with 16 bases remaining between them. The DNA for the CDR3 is TGTGCCAGCAGCCCCCAGCCACTAGCCACCTACGAGCAGTACTTC. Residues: CASSPQPLATYEQYF.

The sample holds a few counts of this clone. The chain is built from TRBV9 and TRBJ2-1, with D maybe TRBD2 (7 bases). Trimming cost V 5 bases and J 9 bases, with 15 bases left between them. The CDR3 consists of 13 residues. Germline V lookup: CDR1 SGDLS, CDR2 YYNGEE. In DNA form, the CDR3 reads TGTGCCAGCAGTAAGGGGGGAGGGACTGAGCAGTTCTTC. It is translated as CASSKGGGTEQFF.

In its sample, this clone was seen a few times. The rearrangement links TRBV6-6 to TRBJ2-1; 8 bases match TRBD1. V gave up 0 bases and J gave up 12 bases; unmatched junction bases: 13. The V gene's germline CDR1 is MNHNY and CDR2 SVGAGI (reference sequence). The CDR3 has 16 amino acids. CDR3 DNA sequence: TGTGCCAGCAGTTACTCGTTACAGGGGGGTAGGCAAAGGCAGTTCTTC. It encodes CASSYSLQGGRQRQFF.

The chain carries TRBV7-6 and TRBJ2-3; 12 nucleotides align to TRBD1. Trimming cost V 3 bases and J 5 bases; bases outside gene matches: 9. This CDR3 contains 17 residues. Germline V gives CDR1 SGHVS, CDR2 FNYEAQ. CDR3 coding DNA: TGTGCCAGCAGCTTCTTTTTCCGGGACAGGGGGCAAGATACGCAGTATTTT. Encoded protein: CASSFFFRDRGQDTQYF.

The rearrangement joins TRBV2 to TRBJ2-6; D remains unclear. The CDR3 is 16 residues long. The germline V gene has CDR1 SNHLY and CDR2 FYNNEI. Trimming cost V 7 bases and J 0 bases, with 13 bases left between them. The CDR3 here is CASKYSMSSGANVLTF. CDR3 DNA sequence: TGTGCCAGCAAGTACTCAATGAGCTCTGGGGCCAACGTCCTGACTTTC.

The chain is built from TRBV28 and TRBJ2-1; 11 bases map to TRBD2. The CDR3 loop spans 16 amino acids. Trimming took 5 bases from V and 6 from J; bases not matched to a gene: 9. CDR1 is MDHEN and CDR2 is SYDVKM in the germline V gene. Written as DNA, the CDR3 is TGTGCCAGCAGTCTCTATCAGGGGACTAGCGGCAATGAGCAGTTCTTC. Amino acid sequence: CASSLYQGTSGNEQFF.

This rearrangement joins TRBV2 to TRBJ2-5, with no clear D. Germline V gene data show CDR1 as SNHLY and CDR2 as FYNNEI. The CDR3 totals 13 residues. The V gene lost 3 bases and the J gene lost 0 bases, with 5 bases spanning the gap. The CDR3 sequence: CASSDTDQETQYF. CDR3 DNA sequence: TGTGCCAGCAGTGATACAGACCAAGAGACCCAGTACTTC.

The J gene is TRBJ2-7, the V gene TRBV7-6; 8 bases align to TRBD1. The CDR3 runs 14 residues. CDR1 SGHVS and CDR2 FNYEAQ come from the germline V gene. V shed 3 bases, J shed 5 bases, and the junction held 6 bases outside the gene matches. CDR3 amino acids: CASSLRTGWDEQYF. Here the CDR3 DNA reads TGTGCCAGCAGCTTGAGGACAGGGTGGGACGAGCAGTACTTC. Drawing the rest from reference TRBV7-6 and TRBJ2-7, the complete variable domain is GAGVSQSPRYKVTKRGQDVALRCDPISGHVSLYWYRQALGQGPEFLTYFNYEAQQDKSGLPNDRFSAERPEGSISTLTIQRTEQRDSAMYRCASSLRTGWDEQYFGPGTRLTVT.

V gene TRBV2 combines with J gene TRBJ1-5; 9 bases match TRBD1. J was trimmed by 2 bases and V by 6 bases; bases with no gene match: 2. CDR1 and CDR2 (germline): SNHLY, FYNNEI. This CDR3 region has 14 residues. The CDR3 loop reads CASSGDRGNQPQHF. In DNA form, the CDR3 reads TGTGCCAGCAGCGGGGACAGGGGCAATCAGCCCCAGCATTTT.